The entry below gives a single TCR beta chain sequence along with its context. Its binding antigen is unknown. Base-call qualities are not available, and no considerably larger clone is one nucleotide away. The immunoSEQ Assay, a bias-controlled multiplex PCR, was used to amplify TCRbeta CDR3 regions from genomic DNA. As for the authors' bioinformatics: Nucleated cell counts per sample were estimated from amplification of reference gene primers within the assay. To quantify the absolute abundance of each unique TCRbeta CDR3 rearrangement, sequence reads were collapsed and filtered. Productive Simpson clonality was computed per sample as the square root of Simpson's diversity index over productive rearrangements. Drawn from immuneACCESS, this table holds only the in-frame rearrangements with V and J called that TCRdb kept. Clones are partly lost; checked studies trace under half to an unresolved V gene and leave the rest unexplained. V, J and clone size derive from that table, while D and trimming were established from the DNA sequence. The sample profile shows some 69,000 clones; just under 80% of them were found once. The ten most abundant clones make up over 45% of the sample.

This record comes from a study of blood T cell repertoires in COVID-19 (dated by TCRdb to 2018 to 2021). A note on the overall study: Collaborator samples came from the United States, Italy and Spain and covered acute and convalescent phases of COVID-19. The material from the prospective study consisted of cDNA or gDNA derived from T cells, B-cell-depleted T cells, or PBMCs. The dataset comprised deeply sampled blood TCRbeta repertoires from subjects exposed to, actively infected with, or recovered from COVID-19. The repertoires were released in a freely available public database intended as a resource for research on the immune response to SARS-CoV-2. Samples came from the ongoing ImmuneRACE study (first 160 participants) plus 1,254 subjects from 6 global collaborators. A de-identified subject ID, COVID-19 status, age in years and sex were almost always included in the sample metadata. Where available, HLA class I and class II types were obtained from metadata supplied by the sample provider rather than from assay-based typing.

The CDR3 holds 15 amino acids from the cysteine to the phenylalanine. Solely the CDR3 DNA is kept, with 45 bases framed from the first base. For CDR1 and CDR2, the germline V gene lists MGHRA and YSYEKL. Cut back by 0 bases and 5 bases, the V and J ends lie 10 bases apart. What the authors observed across the whole study: How much clinical and demographic metadata was included differed by source and by participant, and the metadata was provided uncurated.

The collaborating institutions used their own protocols to collect whole blood in K2EDTA tubes. Collaborator samples were shipped for TCRbeta analysis as frozen whole blood, isolated PBMCs, or DNA extracted from either sample type. The sequenced material came from peripheral blood. This sequence uses TRBV4-1 and TRBJ2-2; the D gene lacks a confident call. The TCR originated in a human donor in a cohort sampled during active COVID-19. CDR3 loop: CASSQDEQVTGELFF. The DNA is TGCGCCAGCAGCCAAGATGAGCAGGTTACCGGGGAGCTGTTTTTT.